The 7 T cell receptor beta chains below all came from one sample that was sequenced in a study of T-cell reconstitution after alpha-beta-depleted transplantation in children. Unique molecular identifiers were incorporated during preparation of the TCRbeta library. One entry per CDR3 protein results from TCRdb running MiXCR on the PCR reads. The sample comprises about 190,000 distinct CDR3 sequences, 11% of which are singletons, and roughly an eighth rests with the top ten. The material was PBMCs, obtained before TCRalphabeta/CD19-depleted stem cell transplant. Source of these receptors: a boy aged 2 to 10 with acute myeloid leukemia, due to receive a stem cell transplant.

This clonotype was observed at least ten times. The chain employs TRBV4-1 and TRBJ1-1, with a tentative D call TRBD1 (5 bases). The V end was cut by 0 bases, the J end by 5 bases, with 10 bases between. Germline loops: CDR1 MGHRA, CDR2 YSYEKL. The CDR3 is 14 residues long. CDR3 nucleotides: TGCGCCAGCAGCCAAGAGACAGTGGGTACTGAAGCTTTCTTT. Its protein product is CASSQETVGTEAFF.

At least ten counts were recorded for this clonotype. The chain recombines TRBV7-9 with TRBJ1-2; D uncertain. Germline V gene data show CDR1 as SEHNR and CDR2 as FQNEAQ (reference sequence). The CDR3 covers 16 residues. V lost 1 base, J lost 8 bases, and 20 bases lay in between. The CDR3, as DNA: TGTGCCAGCAGCTTAGAAAGGGTCGGATCGGACCACGGCTACACCTTC. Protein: CASSLERVGSDHGYTF.

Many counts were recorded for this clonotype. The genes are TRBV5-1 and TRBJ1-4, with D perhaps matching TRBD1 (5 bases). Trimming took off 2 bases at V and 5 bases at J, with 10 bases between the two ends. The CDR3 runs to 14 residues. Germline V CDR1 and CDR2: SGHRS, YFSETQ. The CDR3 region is CASSLTGPNEKLFF. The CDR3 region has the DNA TGCGCCAGCAGCTTAACAGGCCCGAATGAAAAACTGTTTTTT.

The CDR3, as DNA: TGTGCCAGCAGTGAATGGCAGGGGAAGAATGAGCAGTTCTTC. Its protein product is CASSEWQGKNEQFF. The genes are TRBV6-4 and TRBJ2-1, with TRBD1 as a possible D gene (6 bases). Trimming removed 3 bases from V and 7 bases from J, with 13 bases in between. The length of the CDR3 is 14 residues. Germline V lookup: CDR1 MRHNA, CDR2 SNTAGT.

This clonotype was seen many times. As DNA, the CDR3 is TGCGCCAGCAGCTTGGTACCAACTAGCGGGGGGGCCTTCCATGAGCAGTTCTTC. This encodes CASSLVPTSGGAFHEQFF. This chain uses TRBV5-1 with TRBJ2-1, with 13 nucleotides matching TRBD2. CDR1 and CDR2 from the germline V gene are SGHRS and YFSETQ. With 0 bases clipped from V and 8 bases from J, the junction kept 11 bases outside the gene matches. The CDR3 has 18 amino acids.

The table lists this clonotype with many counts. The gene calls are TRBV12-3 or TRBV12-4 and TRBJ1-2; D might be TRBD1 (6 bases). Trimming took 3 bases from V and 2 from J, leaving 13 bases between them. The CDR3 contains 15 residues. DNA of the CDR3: TGTGCCAGCAGTTTGGGGCAGACAGGCAACTATGGCTACACCTTC. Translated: CASSLGQTGNYGYTF.

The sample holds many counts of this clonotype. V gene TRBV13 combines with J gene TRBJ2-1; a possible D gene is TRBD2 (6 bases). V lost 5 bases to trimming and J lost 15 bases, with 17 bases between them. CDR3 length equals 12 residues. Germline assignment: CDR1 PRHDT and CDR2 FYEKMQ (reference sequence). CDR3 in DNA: TGTGCCAGCAGCGATAGTCGGACCGGGGGGTTCTTC. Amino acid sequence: CASSDSRTGGFF.